A single sample gave rise to the 21 T cell receptor beta chains below, sequenced in a study of long-term antiretroviral therapy in people with HIV. A v3.0 immunoSEQ assay was performed at survey level. Generated by immunoSEQ multiplex PCR, the TCRdb table keeps only in-frame clones and is missing some. Here the sample spans 30,000 or so clones, around 80% being singletons. Sequenced here: unsorted PBMCs, sampled 1.5 years before starting antiretroviral therapy. These receptors came from a man between 18 and 29 years old with HIV.

The J gene is TRBJ2-3, the V gene TRBV4-1; 10 bases agree with TRBD1. V lost 8 bases to trimming and J lost 6 bases; unmatched junction nucleotides: 11. The CDR3 consists of 15 residues. From germline, CDR1 is MGHRA and CDR2 YSYEKL. For the CDR3, the DNA is TGCGCCAGCGGGGACAGGGGCCGCTTACGGGATACGCAGTATTTT. It is translated as CASGDRGRLRDTQYF.

This clone was recorded only once. CDR3: CASSLDIGGNGYNEQFF. CDR3 sequence (DNA): TGTGCCAGCAGCTTAGATATAGGAGGGAACGGCTACAATGAGCAGTTCTTC. V and J are TRBV7-2 and TRBJ2-1; TRBD2 might be the D (6 bases). Germline-derived CDR1 and CDR2 are SGHTA and FQGNSA. The CDR3 runs 17 residues. Trimming cost V 1 base and J 3 bases, with 16 bases left between them.

The rearrangement uses TRBV7-9 and TRBJ2-3; the match to TRBD1 covers 8 bases. V trimming: 6 bases; J trimming: 8 bases; junction bases outside the gene matches: 7. Germline V gives CDR1 SEHNR, CDR2 FQNEAQ (reference sequence). There are 13 residues in the CDR3. CDR3 DNA: TGTGCCAGCAGTTCCCAGGGGGCATCTACGCAGTATTTT. Translating gives CASSSQGASTQYF.

V usage is TRBV5-1 and J usage is TRBJ2-7; D perhaps matches TRBD1 (7 bases). Trimming pared 4 bases from V and 1 base from J, leaving 18 bases between. CDR3 length equals 16 residues. CDR1 is SGHRS and CDR2 is YFSETQ in the germline V gene. CDR3 amino acids: CASSPTGGTASYEQYF. The CDR3 DNA follows: TGCGCCAGCAGCCCCACCGGAGGGACAGCATCCTACGAGCAGTACTTC.

The rearrangement links TRBV9 to TRBJ2-1, with no clear D. The CDR3 has 13 residues. The V end was cut by 4 bases, the J end by 7 bases, with 12 bases between. Germline values: CDR1 SGDLS, CDR2 YYNGEE. CDR3 protein: CASSTSQANEQFF. CDR3 DNA sequence: TGTGCCAGCAGCACGAGTCAGGCGAATGAGCAGTTCTTC.

CDR3 region: CASSLTLGGGQPQHF. The CDR3 region has the DNA TGCGCCAGCAGCCTGACACTCGGGGGAGGCCAGCCCCAGCATTTT. The rearrangement joins TRBV4-1 to TRBJ1-5, with a weak D call TRBD1 (5 bases). The germline V gene has CDR1 MGHRA and CDR2 YSYEKL. The CDR3 spans 15 residues. V was pared by 4 bases and J by 7 bases, with 17 bases between.

The genes are TRBV10-3 and TRBJ2-2, with unresolved D. The germline V gene has CDR1 ENHRY and CDR2 SYGVKD. Trimming pared 6 bases from V and 6 bases from J, leaving 14 bases between. CDR3 length: 14 amino acids. The CDR3 DNA reads TGTGCCATCAGGGGTTCCCTTGGGGCCGGGGAGCTGTTTTTT. Its translation: CAIRGSLGAGELFF.

The rearrangement joins TRBV27 to TRBJ1-4; perhaps TRBD1 as D (5 bases). Between the trimmed V and J ends, which lost 3 bases and 8 bases, there was a span of 16 bases. This CDR3 spans 15 amino acids. Per germline, CDR1 MNHEY and CDR2 SMNVEV (reference sequence). The CDR3 sequence is CASSFFAGQQEKLFF. CDR3 DNA: TGTGCCAGCAGTTTCTTTGCAGGGCAACAAGAAAAACTGTTTTTT. The variable domain in full, completed from reference TRBV27 and TRBJ1-4, reads EAQVTQNPRYLITVTGKKLTVTCSQNMNHEYMSWYRQDPGLGLRQIYYSMNVEVTDKGDVPEGYKVSRKEKRNFPLILESPSPNQTSLYFCASSFFAGQQEKLFFGSGTQLSVL.

The chain combines TRBV5-1 with TRBJ2-5, with 11 bases aligning to TRBD1. The CDR3 loop spans 14 amino acids. Germline CDR1 is SGHRS and CDR2 is YFSETQ. V lost 6 bases and J lost 5; bases outside the gene matches: 6. CDR3 DNA sequence: TGCGCCAGCACGGGGACAGGGGGTGAGGAGACCCAGTACTTC. This translates into CASTGTGGEETQYF. The full variable domain, rest sourced from reference TRBV5-1 and TRBJ2-5, is KAGVTQTPRYLIKTRGQQVTLSCSPISGHRSVSWYQQTPGQGLQFLFEYFSETQRNKGNFPGRFSGRQFSNSRSEMNVSTLELGDSALYLCASTGTGGEETQYFGPGTRLLVL.

The rearrangement uses TRBV2 and TRBJ2-5, with D tentatively TRBD1 (6 bases). The CDR3 is made up of 14 amino acids. CDR1 and CDR2 from the germline V gene are SNHLY and FYNNEI. The V and J ends lost 5 bases and 4 bases respectively, with 14 bases between them. CDR3 sequence reads: CASSLGQTGETQYF. The DNA for the CDR3 is TGTGCCAGCAGTCTGGGACAAACTGGAGAGACCCAGTACTTC.

This rearrangement joins TRBV5-1 to TRBJ2-3, with TRBD2 matching over 9 bases. Germline lookup yields CDR1 SGHRS and CDR2 YFSETQ. This CDR3 is 14 amino acids long. V lost 2 bases and J lost 5; bases outside the gene matches: 3. In DNA form, the CDR3 reads TGCGCCAGCAGCTTTGGCGGGAGGGGAGATACGCAGTATTTT. As protein: CASSFGGRGDTQYF.

The V gene is TRBV2, the J gene TRBJ1-5, with D maybe TRBD1 (5 bases). The V end lost 6 bases, the J end lost 4 bases, and 19 bases lay between the germline ends. Germline CDR1 SNHLY, CDR2 FYNNEI. The CDR3 runs 16 residues. CDR3: CASSLNSGISNQPQHF. The CDR3 nucleotides read TGTGCCAGCAGCCTAAACTCAGGGATCTCAAATCAGCCCCAGCATTTT. The full variable domain, rest sourced from reference TRBV2 and TRBJ1-5, is EPEVTQTPSHQVTQMGQEVILRCVPISNHLYFYWYRQILGQKVEFLVSFYNNEISEKSEIFDDQFSVERPDGSNFTLKIRSTKLEDSAMYFCASSLNSGISNQPQHFGDGTRLSIL.

The rearrangement links TRBV19 to TRBJ2-7; 7 bases match TRBD2. There are 13 residues in the CDR3. CDR1 and CDR2 (germline): LNHDA, SQIVND (reference sequence). V lost 8 bases, J lost 2 bases, and 6 bases stayed unmatched. The CDR3 DNA reads as TGTGCCAGTGCGAGCGGGGCTACCTACGAGCAGTACTTC. Translated, it gives CASASGATYEQYF.

Here the CDR3 DNA reads TGTGCCAGCAGCCCGACCCGGGGGGCAGCGAGCGAGCAGTACTTC. Residues: CASSPTRGAASEQYF. The rearrangement uses TRBV14 and TRBJ2-7, with a weak D call TRBD2 (7 bases). V was cut by 4 bases and J by 6 bases, with 19 bases left in between. Germline V lookup: CDR1 SGHDN, CDR2 FVKESK. The CDR3 has 15 amino acids.

The chain has TRBV10-1 and TRBJ1-1, with a possible D match to TRBD1 (6 bases). Trimming cost V 6 bases and J 0 bases, with 14 bases left between them. Looked up from germline, CDR1 is WNHNN and CDR2 is SYGVQD (reference sequence). The CDR3 runs to 15 residues. The CDR3 sequence: CASRARQELNTEAFF. CDR3 sequence (DNA): TGCGCCAGCAGAGCCCGACAGGAGCTGAACACTGAAGCTTTCTTT.

With regard to this clone: Relative to the germline gene, one junction end is altered; a read error may explain this. This chain links TRBV5-4 with TRBJ2-7; 7 nucleotides agree with TRBD1. The CDR3 loop spans 13 amino acids. Germline loops: CDR1 SGHNT, CDR2 YYREEE (reference sequence). CDR3 in DNA: TGTGCCAGCAGCTTAGGGACAGCCGACGTAGAGGGCTTC. As protein: CASSLGTADVEGF.

V and J are TRBV15 and TRBJ2-5; D call uncertain. From germline, CDR1 is LNHNV and CDR2 YYDKDF (reference sequence). This CDR3 is 13 amino acids long. Trimming pared 1 base from V and 5 bases from J, leaving 8 bases between. CDR3: CATSRARRETQYF. The CDR3 DNA reads as TGTGCCACCAGCAGAGCAAGAAGGGAGACCCAGTACTTC.

The gene calls are TRBV14 and TRBJ2-1; D gene uncertain. The CDR3 contains 15 residues. Trimming stripped 4 bases from V and 4 bases from J, with 14 bases between. Looked up from germline, CDR1 is SGHDN and CDR2 is FVKESK. CDR3 sequence reads: CASSPRVQPYNEQFF. Written as DNA, the CDR3 is TGTGCCAGCAGCCCTAGGGTACAGCCTTACAATGAGCAGTTCTTC.

Comments on this clone: This specimen includes other DNA sequences encoding the same CDR3. The genes are TRBV7-9 and TRBJ1-5; D not certain. Germline CDR1 reads SEHNR; CDR2 reads FQNEAQ (reference sequence). V lost 5 bases and J 7 bases, leaving 15 bases between the germline ends. This CDR3 has 14 residues. The CDR3 nucleotides read TGTGCCAGCAGCCCCCAGAATGCAGGCCAGCCCCAGCATTTT. Amino acid sequence: CASSPQNAGQPQHF.

V is TRBV7-2 and J is TRBJ2-1; D is uncertain. The CDR3 extends over 11 amino acids. V was cut by 1 base and J by 7 bases, with 2 bases left in between. CDR1 is SGHTA, CDR2 FQGNSA, per germline. CDR3 nucleotides: TGTGCCAGCAGCTTAGGTAATGAGCAGTTCTTC. Encoded protein: CASSLGNEQFF. Filled out from reference TRBV7-2 and TRBJ2-1, the complete variable domain reads GAGVSQSPSNKVTEKGKDVELRCDPISGHTALYWYRQSLGQGLEFLIYFQGNSAPDKSGLPSDRFSAERTGGSVSTLTIQRTQQEDSAVYLCASSLGNEQFFGPGTRLTVL.

The V gene is TRBV15, the J gene TRBJ2-7, with no clear D. Trimming took off 3 bases at V and 6 bases at J, with 15 bases between the two ends. From germline, CDR1 is LNHNV and CDR2 YYDKDF (reference sequence). There are 14 residues in the CDR3. CDR3 sequence (DNA): TGTGCCACCAGCAGCCTCCTCAAACCTGGCGAGCAGTACTTC. As protein: CATSSLLKPGEQYF. Together with reference TRBV15 and TRBJ2-7, the CDR3 gives the full variable domain: DAMVIQNPRYQVTQFGKPVTLSCSQTLNHNVMYWYQQKSSQAPKLLFHYYDKDFNNEADTPDNFQSRRPNTSFCFLDIRSPGLGDTAMYLCATSSLLKPGEQYFGPGTRLTVT.